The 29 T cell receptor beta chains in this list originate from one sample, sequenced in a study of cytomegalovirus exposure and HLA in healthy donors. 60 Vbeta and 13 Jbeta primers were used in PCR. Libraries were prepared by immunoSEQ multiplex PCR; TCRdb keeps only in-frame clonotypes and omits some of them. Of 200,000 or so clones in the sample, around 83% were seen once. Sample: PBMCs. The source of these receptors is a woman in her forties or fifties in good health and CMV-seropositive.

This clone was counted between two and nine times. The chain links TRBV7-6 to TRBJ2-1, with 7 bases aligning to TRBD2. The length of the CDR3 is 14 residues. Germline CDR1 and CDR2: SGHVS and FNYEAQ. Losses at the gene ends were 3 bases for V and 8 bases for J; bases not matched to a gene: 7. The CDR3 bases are TGTGCCAGCAGCTTGGGTGGGAGGGCCGATGAGCAGTTCTTC. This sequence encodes CASSLGGRADEQFF.

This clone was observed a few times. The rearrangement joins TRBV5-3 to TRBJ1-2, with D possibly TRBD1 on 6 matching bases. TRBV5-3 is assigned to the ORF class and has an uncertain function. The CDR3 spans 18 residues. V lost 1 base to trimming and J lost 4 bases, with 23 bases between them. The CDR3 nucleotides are TGTGCCAGAAGCTTGATCTCACCACAAAATACAGGGATCTATGGCTACACCTTC. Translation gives CARSLISPQNTGIYGYTF.

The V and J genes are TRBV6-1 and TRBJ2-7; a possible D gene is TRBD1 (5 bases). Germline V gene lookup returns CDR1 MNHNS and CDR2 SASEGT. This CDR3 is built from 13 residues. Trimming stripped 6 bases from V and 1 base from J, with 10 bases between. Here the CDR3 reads CASSPGSSYEQYF. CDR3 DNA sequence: TGTGCCAGCAGCCCAGGGTCGTCCTACGAGCAGTACTTC.

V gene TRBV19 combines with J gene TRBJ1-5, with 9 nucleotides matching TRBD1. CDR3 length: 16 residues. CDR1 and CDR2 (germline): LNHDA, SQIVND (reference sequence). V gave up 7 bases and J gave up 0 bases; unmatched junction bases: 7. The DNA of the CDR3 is TGTGCCAGTAATGACCCGGGACAGGGTAGCAATCAGCCCCAGCATTTT. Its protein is CASNDPGQGSNQPQHF.

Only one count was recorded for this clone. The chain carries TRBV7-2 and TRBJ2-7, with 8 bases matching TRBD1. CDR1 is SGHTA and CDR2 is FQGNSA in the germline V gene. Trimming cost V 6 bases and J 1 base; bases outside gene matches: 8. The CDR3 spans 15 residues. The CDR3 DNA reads TGTGCCAGCAGTTTAAGGACAGGGAAATCCTACGAGCAGTACTTC. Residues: CASSLRTGKSYEQYF.

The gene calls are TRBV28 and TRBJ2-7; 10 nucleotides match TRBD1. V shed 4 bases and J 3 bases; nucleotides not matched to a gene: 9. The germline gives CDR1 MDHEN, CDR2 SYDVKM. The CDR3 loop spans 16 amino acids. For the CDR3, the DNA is TGTGCCAGCAGTTGGACCGGGACAGGGGTCCACTACGAGCAGTACTTC. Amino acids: CASSWTGTGVHYEQYF.

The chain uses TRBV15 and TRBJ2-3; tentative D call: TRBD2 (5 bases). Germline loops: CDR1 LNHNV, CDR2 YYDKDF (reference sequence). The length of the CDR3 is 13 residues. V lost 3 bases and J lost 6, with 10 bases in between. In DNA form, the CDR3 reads TGTGCCACCAGCAGGGGTCCGGGGGATACGCAGTATTTT. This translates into CATSRGPGDTQYF.

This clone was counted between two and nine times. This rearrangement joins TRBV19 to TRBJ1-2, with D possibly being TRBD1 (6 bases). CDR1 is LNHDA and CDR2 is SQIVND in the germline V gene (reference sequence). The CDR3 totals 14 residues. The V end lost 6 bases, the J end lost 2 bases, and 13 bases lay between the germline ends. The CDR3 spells CASRELGQNYGYTF. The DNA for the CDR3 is TGTGCCAGTAGGGAACTAGGACAGAACTATGGCTACACCTTC.

CDR3 nucleotides: TGTGCCAGCAGCTTAGGCGGGACGCCTTTGTCGGGTGGCTACACCTTC. Residues: CASSLGGTPLSGGYTF. This chain uses TRBV7-9 with TRBJ1-2; D is perhaps TRBD1 (5 bases). Trimming stripped 1 base from V and 7 bases from J, with 19 bases between. This CDR3 has 16 amino acids. CDR1 is SEHNR, CDR2 FQNEAQ, per germline (reference sequence).

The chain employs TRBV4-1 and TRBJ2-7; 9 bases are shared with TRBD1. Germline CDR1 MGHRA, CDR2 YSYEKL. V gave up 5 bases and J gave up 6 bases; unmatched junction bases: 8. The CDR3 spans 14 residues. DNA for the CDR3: TGCGCCAGCAGCTATCCGGGACAGGGCGTCGAGCAGTACTTC. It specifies CASSYPGQGVEQYF.

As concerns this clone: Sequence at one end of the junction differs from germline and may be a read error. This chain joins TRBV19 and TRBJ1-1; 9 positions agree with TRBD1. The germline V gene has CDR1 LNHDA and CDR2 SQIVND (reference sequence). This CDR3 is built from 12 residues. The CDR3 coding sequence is TGTGCCAGTAAGACAGGGGGGACTGGAGCTTTCTTT. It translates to CASKTGGTGAFF.

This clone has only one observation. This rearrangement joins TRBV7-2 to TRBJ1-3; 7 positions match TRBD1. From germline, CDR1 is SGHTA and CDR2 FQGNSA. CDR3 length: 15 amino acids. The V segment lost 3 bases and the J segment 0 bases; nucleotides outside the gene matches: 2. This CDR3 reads CASSFRQGSGNTIYF. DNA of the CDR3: TGTGCCAGCAGCTTTCGACAGGGCTCTGGAAACACCATATATTTT.

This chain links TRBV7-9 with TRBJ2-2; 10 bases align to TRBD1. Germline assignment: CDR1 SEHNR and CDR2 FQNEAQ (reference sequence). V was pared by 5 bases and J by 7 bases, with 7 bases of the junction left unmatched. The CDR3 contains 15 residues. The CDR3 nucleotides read TGTGCCAGCAGCCCCAATGGACAGGGGGGCGGGGAGCTGTTTTTT. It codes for CASSPNGQGGGELFF.

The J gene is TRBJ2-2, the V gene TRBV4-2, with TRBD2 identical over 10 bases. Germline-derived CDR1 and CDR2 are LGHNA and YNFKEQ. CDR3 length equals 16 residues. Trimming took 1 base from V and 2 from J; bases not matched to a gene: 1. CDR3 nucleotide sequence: TGTGCCAGCAGCCAAGGGACTAGCGGTAACACCGGGGAGCTGTTTTTT. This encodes CASSQGTSGNTGELFF.

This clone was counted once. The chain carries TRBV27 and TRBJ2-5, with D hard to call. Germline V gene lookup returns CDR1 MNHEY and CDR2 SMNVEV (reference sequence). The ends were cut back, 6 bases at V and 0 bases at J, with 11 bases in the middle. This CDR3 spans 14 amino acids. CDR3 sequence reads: CASRLWAHQETQYF. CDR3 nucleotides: TGTGCCAGCAGACTTTGGGCGCACCAAGAGACCCAGTACTTC.

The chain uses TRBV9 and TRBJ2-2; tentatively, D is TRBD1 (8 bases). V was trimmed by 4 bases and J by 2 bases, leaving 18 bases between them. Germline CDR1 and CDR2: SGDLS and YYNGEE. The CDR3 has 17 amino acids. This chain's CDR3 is CASSHRGGLANTGELFF. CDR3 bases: TGTGCCAGCAGCCACAGGGGGGGACTGGCCAACACCGGGGAGCTGTTTTTT.

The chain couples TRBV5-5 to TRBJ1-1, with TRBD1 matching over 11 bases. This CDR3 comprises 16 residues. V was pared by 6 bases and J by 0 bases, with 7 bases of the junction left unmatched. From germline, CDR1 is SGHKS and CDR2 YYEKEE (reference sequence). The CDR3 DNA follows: TGTGCCAGCAACGTGGGACAGGGGGTGATGAACACTGAAGCTTTCTTT. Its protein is CASNVGQGVMNTEAFF.

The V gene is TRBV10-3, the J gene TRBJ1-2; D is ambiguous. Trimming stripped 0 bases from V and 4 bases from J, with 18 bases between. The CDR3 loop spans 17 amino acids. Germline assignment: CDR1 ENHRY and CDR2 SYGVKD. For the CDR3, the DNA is TGTGCCATCAGTGAGTCGGGAAGGGAGCACTTATTCTATGGCTACACCTTC. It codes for CAISESGREHLFYGYTF.

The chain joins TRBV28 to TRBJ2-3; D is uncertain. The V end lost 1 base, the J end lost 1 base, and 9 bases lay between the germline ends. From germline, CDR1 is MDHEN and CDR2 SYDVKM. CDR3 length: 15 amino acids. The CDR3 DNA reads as TGTGCCAGCAGTTTATTTCAAGGAGGCACAGATACGCAGTATTTT. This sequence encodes CASSLFQGGTDTQYF.

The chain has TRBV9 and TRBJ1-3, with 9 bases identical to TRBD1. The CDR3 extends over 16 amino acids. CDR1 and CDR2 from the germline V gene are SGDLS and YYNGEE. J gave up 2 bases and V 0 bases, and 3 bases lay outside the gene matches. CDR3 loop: CASSVAWTGAGNTIYF. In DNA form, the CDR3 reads TGTGCCAGCAGCGTAGCGTGGACAGGGGCTGGAAACACCATATATTTT.

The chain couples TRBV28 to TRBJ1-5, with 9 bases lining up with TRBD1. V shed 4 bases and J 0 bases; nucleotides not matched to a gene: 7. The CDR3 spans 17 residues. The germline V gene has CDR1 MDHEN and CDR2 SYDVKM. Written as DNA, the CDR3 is TGTGCCAGCAGTTACCCCGGGACAGGGTTTAGCAATCAGCCCCAGCATTTT. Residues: CASSYPGTGFSNQPQHF.

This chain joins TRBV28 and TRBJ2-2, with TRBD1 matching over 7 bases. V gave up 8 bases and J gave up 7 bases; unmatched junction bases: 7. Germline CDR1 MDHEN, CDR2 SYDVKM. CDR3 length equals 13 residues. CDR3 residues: CASLRGRGGELFF. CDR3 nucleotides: TGTGCCAGCCTAAGGGGGCGCGGCGGGGAGCTGTTTTTT. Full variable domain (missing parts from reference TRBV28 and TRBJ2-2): DVKVTQSSRYLVKRTGEKVFLECVQDMDHENMFWYRQDPGLGLRLIYFSYDVKMKEKGDIPEGYSVSREKKERFSLILESASTNQTSMYLCASLRGRGGELFFGEGSRLTVL.

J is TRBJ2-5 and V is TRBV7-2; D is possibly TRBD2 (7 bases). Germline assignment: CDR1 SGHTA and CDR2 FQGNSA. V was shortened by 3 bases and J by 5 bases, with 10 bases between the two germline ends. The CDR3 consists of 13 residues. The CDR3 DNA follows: TGTGCCAGCAGCTTCGGGGGGCAGGAGACCCAGTACTTC. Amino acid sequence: CASSFGGQETQYF. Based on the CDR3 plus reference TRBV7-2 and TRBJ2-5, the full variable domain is GAGVSQSPSNKVTEKGKDVELRCDPISGHTALYWYRQSLGQGLEFLIYFQGNSAPDKSGLPSDRFSAERTGGSVSTLTIQRTQQEDSAVYLCASSFGGQETQYFGPGTRLLVL.

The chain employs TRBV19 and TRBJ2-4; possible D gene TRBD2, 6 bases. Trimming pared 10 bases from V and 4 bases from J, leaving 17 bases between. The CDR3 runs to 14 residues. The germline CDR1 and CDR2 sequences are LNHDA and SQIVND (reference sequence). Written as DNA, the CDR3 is TGTGCCACTAGGGAGGACGTTTGGAAAAACATTCAGTACTTC. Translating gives CATREDVWKNIQYF.

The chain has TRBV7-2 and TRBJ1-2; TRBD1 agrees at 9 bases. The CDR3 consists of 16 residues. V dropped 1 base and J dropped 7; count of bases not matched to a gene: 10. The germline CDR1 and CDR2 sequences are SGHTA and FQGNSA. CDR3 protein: CASSLGGTGPQAGYTF. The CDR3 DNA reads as TGTGCCAGCAGCTTAGGGGGGACAGGGCCTCAGGCTGGCTACACCTTC.

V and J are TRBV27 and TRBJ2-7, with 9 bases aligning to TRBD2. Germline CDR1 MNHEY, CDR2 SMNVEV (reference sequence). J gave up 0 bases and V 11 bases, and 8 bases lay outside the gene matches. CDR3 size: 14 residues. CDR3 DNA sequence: TGTGCCGCCAGGGCGGGGGGGCACTCCTACGAGCAGTACTTC. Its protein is CAARAGGHSYEQYF.

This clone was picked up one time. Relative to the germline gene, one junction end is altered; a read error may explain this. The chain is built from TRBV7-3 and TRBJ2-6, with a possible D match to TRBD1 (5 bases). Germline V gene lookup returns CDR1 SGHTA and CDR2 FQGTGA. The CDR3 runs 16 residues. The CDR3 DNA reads TGTGCCAGCAGCCCCCAACGGGTCTCTGGGGCCAACGGCCTGACTTTC. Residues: CASSPQRVSGANGLTF. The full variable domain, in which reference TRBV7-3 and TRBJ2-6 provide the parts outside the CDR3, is GAGVSQTPSNKVTEKGKYVELRCDPISGHTALYWYRQSLGQGPEFLIYFQGTGAADDSGLPNDRFFAVRPEGSVSTLKIQRTERGDSAVYLCASSPQRVSGANGLTFGAGSRLTVL.

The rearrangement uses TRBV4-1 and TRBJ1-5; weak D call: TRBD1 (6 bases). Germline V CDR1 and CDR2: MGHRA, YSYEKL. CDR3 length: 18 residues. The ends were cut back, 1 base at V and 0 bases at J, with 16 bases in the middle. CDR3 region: CASSQVIQGPYSNQPQHF. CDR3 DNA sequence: TGCGCCAGCAGCCAAGTTATACAGGGTCCGTATAGCAATCAGCCCCAGCATTTT.

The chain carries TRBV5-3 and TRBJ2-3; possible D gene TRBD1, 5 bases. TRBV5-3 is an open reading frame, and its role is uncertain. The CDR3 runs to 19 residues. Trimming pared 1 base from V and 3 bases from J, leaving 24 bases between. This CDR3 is CARSLKVTDRQHLTDTQYF. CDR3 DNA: TGTGCCAGAAGCTTGAAGGTGACAGATCGTCAACATTTAACAGATACGCAGTATTTT.